This TCR beta chain was sequenced in a study of cytomegalovirus exposure and HLA in healthy donors. In the study overall: Ancestry clustering placed roughly 86% of roughly 400 genotyped donors in the Caucasian-associated cluster. Study-wide results and limits: As immune exposure information, only CMV serostatus was available.

Remarks on this clone: Its antigen is undetermined.

Use of 60 Vbeta and 13 Jbeta primers characterized the PCR. Sequenced by immunoSEQ multiplex PCR; TCRdb stores in-frame clones only, minus some. The repertoire holds some 90,000 clones, with over 60% as singletons. With 4 bases clipped from V and 5 bases from J, the junction kept 3 bases outside the gene matches. The germline CDR1 and CDR2 sequences are LGHNA and YSLEER. This CDR3 is built from 15 residues. The receptor's source is a boy younger than 18 in good health and CMV-seropositive. The sample consisted of PBMCs. The chain is built from TRBV4-3 and TRBJ2-7, with 15 bases matching TRBD2. The CDR3 loop is CASSLGLAGGNEQYF. CDR3 nucleotides: TGCGCCAGCAGCCTGGGACTAGCGGGAGGTAACGAGCAGTACTTC.